Listed below are T cell receptor beta chains from one sample, sequenced in a study of blood T cell repertoires in COVID-19. Profiling relied on immunoSEQ multiplex PCR, and the TCRdb table lists in-frame clones only, not all of them. The table has 290,000 or so clones, roughly 80% seen once; the top ten hold 5%. Material for sequencing was PBMCs or T cells enriched from blood (not recorded which). These receptors were obtained from a man in his forties who had been exposed to COVID-19. The CDR3 runs from the conserved cysteine through the conserved F or W. The D gene is left open where the match is weak. Clone size is given for some rows only: seen once, a few or many times, or a class if the clone is expanded.

CDR3aa	CDR3nt	v_gene	abundance	j_gene	d_gene
CASSVGLAGITGELFF	TGTGCCAGCAGCGTAGGGCTAGCGGGGATCACCGGGGAGCTGTTTTTT	TRBV9	.	TRBJ2-2	TRBD2
CASSPLVRGVSGNTIYF	TGTGCCAGCAGCCCCTTGGTCCGGGGAGTCTCTGGAAACACCATATATTTT	TRBV7-9	.	TRBJ1-3	.
CASSLGPGQGANEQFF	TGCGCCAGCAGCTTGGGCCCGGGACAGGGGGCCAATGAGCAGTTCTTC	TRBV5-1	once	TRBJ2-1	TRBD1
CAWSGGLSVGTDTQYF	TGTGCCTGGAGTGGGGGACTGTCGGTAGGGACAGATACGCAGTATTTT	TRBV30	.	TRBJ2-3	.
CASSDSGAQRTDTQYF	TGTGCCAGCAGTGACTCAGGAGCTCAACGGACAGATACGCAGTATTTT	TRBV6-4	few	TRBJ2-3	.
CASSISVRSGNEQFF	TGTGCCAGTAGTATAAGCGTGCGATCTGGCAATGAGCAGTTCTTC	TRBV19	.	TRBJ2-1	.
CASRPDRGGSYTQYF	TGTGCCAGCAGACCCGACAGGGGTGGATCGTATACGCAGTATTTT	TRBV11-1	.	TRBJ2-3	TRBD1
CASSLDSYNEQFF	TGTGCCAGCTCACTGGACAGTTACAATGAGCAGTTCTTC	TRBV27	.	TRBJ2-1	.
CASSTGVTGPEETQYF	TGTGCCAGCAGCACGGGGGTTACAGGACCTGAAGAGACCCAGTACTTC	TRBV7-9	.	TRBJ2-5	.
CASSFESRAAEAFF	TGTGCCAGTAGCTTCGAGTCCCGAGCCGCTGAAGCTTTCTTT	TRBV19	.	TRBJ1-1	.
CASSSGTSAPTDTQYF	TGCGCCAGCAGCTCAGGGACTAGCGCTCCTACAGATACGCAGTATTTT	TRBV5-1	.	TRBJ2-3	TRBD2
CASKRGTDKAFF	TGTGCCAGCAAGAGGGGGACAGATAAAGCTTTCTTT	TRBV27	few	TRBJ1-1	TRBD1
CASSVGLDRPATEAFF	TGTGCCAGCAGCGTAGGCCTCGACAGGCCGGCCACTGAAGCTTTCTTT	TRBV9	once	TRBJ1-1	.
CATHKGVDTEAFF	TGTGCCACCCATAAAGGAGTTGACACTGAAGCTTTCTTT	TRBV10-3	.	TRBJ1-1	.
CASSAQEGQQFF	TGTGCCAGCAGCGCCCAGGAGGGCCAGCAGTTCTTC	TRBV9	.	TRBJ2-1	.
CASSFSGYGYTF	TGTGCCAGCAGCTTCTCAGGATATGGCTACACCTTC	TRBV7-3	.	TRBJ1-2	.
CASGNYQPQHF	TGTGCTAGTGGAAACTATCAGCCCCAGCATTTT	TRBV12-5	.	TRBJ1-5	.
CASGLAGGGTGELFF	TGTGCCAGTGGACTAGCGGGAGGTGGCACCGGGGAGCTGTTTTTT	TRBV3-1/TRBV3-2	.	TRBJ2-2	TRBD2
CASSPWGRLEAFF	TGTGCCAGCAGTCCATGGGGGCGCCTTGAGGCTTTCTTT	TRBV27	.	TRBJ1-1	.
CASSVGAGIGSYNEQFF	TGTGCCAGCAGCGTAGGAGCGGGAATTGGCTCCTACAATGAGCAGTTCTTC	TRBV9	few	TRBJ2-1	TRBD2
CASSPEEAEAFF	TGTGCCAGCTCACCAGAGGAGGCTGAAGCTTTCTTT	TRBV18	few	TRBJ1-1	.
CASSAGAGSYEQYF	TGTGCCAGCAGCGCCGGTGCGGGCTCCTACGAGCAGTACTTC	TRBV2	.	TRBJ2-7	.
CTSSHWRIPAGIENTEAFF	TGCACCAGCAGCCACTGGCGAATTCCGGCAGGGATAGAGAACACTGAAGCTTTCTTT	TRBV1	.	TRBJ1-1	.
CVNGRWGYNEQFF	TGTGTCAATGGGAGGTGGGGCTACAATGAGCAGTTCTTC	TRBV30	.	TRBJ2-1	.
CASRLRSTGELFF	TGTGCCAGCCGTTTACGGTCCACCGGGGAGCTGTTTTTT	TRBV12-3/TRBV12-4	.	TRBJ2-2	.
CASSLGGSTYNEQFF	TGCGCCAGCAGCTTGGGTGGGAGTACCTACAATGAGCAGTTCTTC	TRBV5-1	.	TRBJ2-1	.
CASSADRDIGELFF	TGTGCCAGCAGCGCGGACAGGGACATCGGGGAGCTGTTTTTT	TRBV9	.	TRBJ2-2	TRBD1
CATRGPRGEEQYF	TGTGCCACCCGGGGGCCCAGGGGGGAAGAGCAGTACTTC	TRBV24-1	.	TRBJ2-7	.
CASIVSSGSPITQYF	TGTGCCAGCATCGTCAGTAGCGGGAGTCCAATCACGCAGTATTTT	TRBV6-5	.	TRBJ2-3	TRBD2
CASSEVGQINQPQHF	TGTGCCAGCAGTGAGGTGGGACAGATCAATCAGCCCCAGCATTTT	TRBV2	.	TRBJ1-5	TRBD1
CASSFQGSRPNNEQFF	TGTGCCAGCAGCTTTCAGGGTTCCCGACCGAACAATGAGCAGTTCTTC	TRBV7-3	.	TRBJ2-1	.
CASTRSRDYGYTF	TGTGCCAGCACGCGCTCCAGGGACTATGGCTACACCTTC	TRBV7-2	.	TRBJ1-2	.
CASIQNTEAFF	TGTGCCAGCATACAGAACACTGAAGCTTTCTTT	TRBV5-4	.	TRBJ1-1	.
CASTDDQGAREQYF	TGCGCCAGCACCGATGACCAGGGGGCGCGGGAGCAGTACTTC	TRBV10-1	.	TRBJ2-7	TRBD1
CASLAGRGSGYTF	TGTGCCAGTTTGGCAGGGAGGGGAAGTGGCTACACCTTC	TRBV19	few	TRBJ1-2	.
CASRTTGSRNNEQFF	TGTGCCAGCAGAACCACCGGTAGCAGAAACAATGAGCAGTTCTTC	TRBV7-9	.	TRBJ2-1	.
CASSQSGLAEKNNEQFF	TGCGCCAGCAGTCAATCGGGACTTGCAGAGAAGAACAATGAGCAGTTCTTC	TRBV23-1	once	TRBJ2-1	.
CASRTGVGNTIYF	TGTGCCAGCAGGACAGGGGTTGGAAACACCATATATTTT	TRBV7-9	many	TRBJ1-3	TRBD1
CVRSEAQTPAVSGANVLTF	TGTGTCAGAAGCGAAGCACAGACACCTGCCGTGTCTGGGGCCAACGTCCTGACTTTC	TRBV7-5	.	TRBJ2-6	.
CASSPGLAGAPDTQYF	TGCGCCAGCTCACCGGGACTAGCGGGAGCACCAGATACGCAGTATTTT	TRBV5-1	.	TRBJ2-3	TRBD2
CASSGGRGYTF	TGTGCCAGCAGTGGGGGCCGTGGCTACACCTTC	TRBV12-3/TRBV12-4	.	TRBJ1-2	.
CASSLSGGLAFF	TGTGCCAGCAGTTTGTCAGGGGGCCTAGCTTTCTTT	TRBV28	.	TRBJ1-1	TRBD1
CARRLQNRAETETQYF	TGCGCCAGGCGCCTTCAAAACAGGGCGGAGACAGAGACCCAGTACTTC	TRBV5-1	.	TRBJ2-5	.
CASSPSGLSQETQYF	TGTGCCAGCAGCCCTAGCGGATTAAGCCAAGAGACCCAGTACTTC	TRBV7-3	.	TRBJ2-5	TRBD2
CASSPRTSFEQFF	TGTGCCAGCAGCCCTAGGACTAGTTTTGAGCAGTTCTTC	TRBV7-8	.	TRBJ2-1	TRBD2
CASSPKGGLAMSSYEQYF	TGTGCCAGCTCACCGAAGGGCGGACTAGCCATGAGCTCCTACGAGCAGTACTTC	TRBV18	few	TRBJ2-7	TRBD2